These 10 T cell receptor beta chains were sequenced from one sample in a study of blood T cell repertoires in COVID-19. TCRdb keeps only in-frame clones here, not all; method: immunoSEQ multiplex PCR. The profile covers some 260,000 clones, with approximately 90% appearing a single time and 3% taken by the ten largest. The specimen was peripheral blood. The receptors were gathered from a man in his late teens or twenties with active or convalescent COVID-19.

This sequence joins TRBV7-2 and TRBJ2-7; 9 bases fit TRBD2. CDR3 length: 14 amino acids. With 8 bases clipped from V and 6 bases from J, the junction kept 11 bases outside the gene matches. Germline CDR1 is SGHTA and CDR2 is FQGNSA. The CDR3 bases are TGTGCCAGCTCACCTGATGGGCGGGGGGGCGAGCAGTACTTC. Translating gives CASSPDGRGGEQYF.

The chain is built from TRBV6-6 and TRBJ1-2; D uncertain. Germline loops: CDR1 MNHNY, CDR2 SVGAGI (reference sequence). The V end was cut by 8 bases, the J end by 4 bases, with 14 bases between. There are 13 residues in the CDR3. CDR3: CASLGSGSYGYTF. In DNA, the CDR3 is TGTGCCAGCTTGGGGTCCGGGAGCTATGGCTACACCTTC.

The rearrangement links TRBV12-3 or TRBV12-4 to TRBJ1-1; no reliable D call. This CDR3 has 11 amino acids. Trimming pared 3 bases from V and 9 bases from J, leaving 8 bases between. CDR3 sequence (DNA): TGTGCCAGCAGTTTTGGTCTACAAGCTTTCTTT. As protein: CASSFGLQAFF.

In this sample, this clone turned up once. This chain uses TRBV2 with TRBJ2-7; 8 bases agree with TRBD2. The CDR3 loop spans 14 amino acids. Germline V gene data show CDR1 as SNHLY and CDR2 as FYNNEI. V trimming: 7 bases; J trimming: 5 bases; junction bases outside the gene matches: 10. CDR3 in amino acids: CASIVETSVDEQYF. CDR3 sequence (DNA): TGTGCCAGCATAGTAGAGACTAGCGTCGACGAGCAGTACTTC.

Here the CDR3 reads CATGTGIAKNIQYF. CDR3 in DNA: TGTGCCACCGGGACAGGCATAGCCAAAAACATTCAGTACTTC. The chain combines TRBV5-6 with TRBJ2-4; 8 bases agree with TRBD1. J gave up 0 bases and V 9 bases, and 5 bases lay outside the gene matches. This CDR3 is 14 amino acids long. Germline CDR1 and CDR2: SGHDT and YYEEEE.

The chain recombines TRBV7-3 with TRBJ2-5, with D maybe TRBD1 (5 bases). The germline gives CDR1 SGHTA, CDR2 FQGTGA. Trimming took off 5 bases at V and 5 bases at J, with 12 bases between the two ends. The CDR3 runs 13 residues. CDR3 coding DNA: TGTGCCAGCAGCAATGGGGCTTTGGAGACCCAGTACTTC. Translated: CASSNGALETQYF.

The chain links TRBV7-2 to TRBJ2-3; TRBD2 is a possible D gene (5 bases). Per the germline V gene, CDR1 is SGHTA and CDR2 is FQGNSA. Trimming removed 4 bases at V and 10 bases at J, with 18 bases between. The CDR3 extends over 14 amino acids. The CDR3 DNA reads TGTGCCAGCAGCTCTCATGAGGGTACAGTTCCGCAGTATTTT. It translates to CASSSHEGTVPQYF.

This clone appeared once. The V gene is TRBV9, the J gene TRBJ2-7; a possible D gene is TRBD2 (7 bases). The germline V gene encodes CDR1 SGDLS and CDR2 YYNGEE. The CDR3 is 15 amino acids. Between the trimmed V and J ends, which lost 0 bases and 3 bases, there was a span of 13 bases. CDR3 sequence: CASSVGSGGIYEQYF. CDR3 nucleotide sequence: TGTGCCAGCAGCGTAGGTTCGGGGGGCATCTACGAGCAGTACTTC.

The genes are TRBV7-9 and TRBJ2-3; 8 nucleotides line up with TRBD2. CDR3 length: 17 residues. Germline loops: CDR1 SEHNR, CDR2 FQNEAQ (reference sequence). V lost 5 bases and J lost 1; bases outside the gene matches: 11. Written as DNA, the CDR3 is TGTGCCAGCAGCGGCGAGCGGGGGCCCACTCGCACAGATACGCAGTATTTT. Its protein is CASSGERGPTRTDTQYF.

The chain uses TRBV13 and TRBJ1-5; D gene ambiguous. The germline V gene encodes CDR1 PRHDT and CDR2 FYEKMQ (reference sequence). This CDR3 spans 12 amino acids. V was pared by 4 bases and J by 2 bases, with 3 bases between. The CDR3 DNA reads TGTGCCAGCAGCTCCGGCAATCAGCCCCAGCATTTT. It translates to CASSSGNQPQHF.